This T cell receptor beta chain was observed in a study of T cell changes during pregnancy in multiple sclerosis. The data were produced by immunoSEQ multiplex PCR, yet TCRdb's version contains in-frame clones alone and is incomplete. Here the sample spans 85,000 to 90,000 clones, 75% to 95% being singletons. Germline CDR1 reads MNHEY; CDR2 reads SVGAGI. This CDR3 is 16 amino acids long. Trimming removed 1 base from V and 6 bases from J; junction bases left unmatched: 6. Here the sequenced sample was peripheral blood, taken in the first trimester of pregnancy. The chain combines TRBV6-5 with TRBJ2-3; 11 bases match TRBD2. This clonotype was sampled from a female donor in good health, enrolled as a control in a pregnancy study. CDR3 DNA sequence: TGTGCCAGCAGTTACTTTAGCGGGGGGGCCGGGGATACGCAGTATTTT. Protein product: CASSYFSGGAGDTQYF.